This is a list of T cell receptor beta chains from one sample in a study of blood T cell repertoires in COVID-19. TCRdb keeps only in-frame clones here, not all; method: immunoSEQ multiplex PCR. The table includes about 140,000 clones, almost 85% detected once. The source material was peripheral blood. The receptors were gathered from a man aged 50-59 years with acute or convalescent COVID-19. Both conserved end residues are part of each CDR3. D genes are given only for firm matches. The size field is filled for only some rows; it gives once, few, many or a size class.

D gene	clone size	V gene	J gene	CDR3 DNA	CDR3 protein
.	once	TRBV7-2	TRBJ1-4	TGTGCCAGCAGCTTACGCAGGGGTCAGGAAAAACTGTTTTTT	CASSLRRGQEKLFF
.	.	TRBV4-1	TRBJ2-7	TGCGCCAGCAGCCTGACACGAGAGCTGGAGCAGTACTTC	CASSLTRELEQYF
.	few	TRBV18	TRBJ1-5	TGTGCCAGCTCACCATCGGCAGGGAGGACTCAGCCCCAGCATTTT	CASSPSAGRTQPQHF
TRBD1	.	TRBV9	TRBJ2-7	TGTGCCAGCAGCTCAATGCAGACAGGGCTCGAGCAGTACTTC	CASSSMQTGLEQYF
TRBD2	.	TRBV10-3	TRBJ2-1	TGTGCCATCAGTGGCGGGAGCTCCTACAATGAGCAGTTCTTC	CAISGGSSYNEQFF
.	.	TRBV6-5	TRBJ2-3	TGTGCCAGCAGTTACGGTGGGAGTGCGCAGTATTTT	CASSYGGSAQYF
.	once	TRBV14	TRBJ2-1	TGTGCCAGCAGCCCGGGACTCTTCTACAATGAGCAGTTCTTC	CASSPGLFYNEQFF
.	.	TRBV7-9	TRBJ2-1	TGTGCCAGCAGCTTAACAGGTCGCAATGAGCAGTTCTTC	CASSLTGRNEQFF
TRBD1	.	TRBV30	TRBJ2-7	TGTGCCTGGAGCGCAGGGGGCTCCTCCTACGAGCAGTACTTC	CAWSAGGSSYEQYF
TRBD1	.	TRBV5-1	TRBJ2-5	TGCGCCAGCAGCTTGGATGGGACAGGGCCACCCGAGACCCAGTACTTC	CASSLDGTGPPETQYF
TRBD2	.	TRBV7-7	TRBJ2-1	TGTGCTAGCAGCTTAGGGCGGGGACTAGACAATGAGCAGTTCTTC	CASSLGRGLDNEQFF
.	.	TRBV11-2	TRBJ2-7	TGTGCCAGCAGCCCCTTCTACGAGCAGTACTTC	CASSPFYEQYF
.	.	TRBV25-1	TRBJ2-7	TGTGCCACCACTATACCTCCCCTTACAGCGGACGGGCGCTACGAGCAGTACTTC	CATTIPPLTADGRYEQYF
TRBD2	.	TRBV6-5	TRBJ2-7	TGTGCCAGCGAGACTAGCGGGAGAGTCTACGAGCAGTACTTC	CASETSGRVYEQYF
.	.	TRBV19	TRBJ2-3	TGTGCCAGTAGTTCTGGAGGTAACACAGATACGCAGTATTTT	CASSSGGNTDTQYF
TRBD1	.	TRBV27	TRBJ1-1	TGTGCCAGCAGATTTGGACAGGGTCACACTGAAGCTTTCTTT	CASRFGQGHTEAFF
.	.	TRBV7-2	TRBJ2-2	TGTGCCAGCAGCCTGACACTGAACACCGGGGAGCTGTTTTTT	CASSLTLNTGELFF
.	once	TRBV9	TRBJ1-2	TGTGCCAGCAGCGTCGTCGGTAACTATGGCTACACCTTC	CASSVVGNYGYTF
.	.	TRBV12-3/TRBV12-4	TRBJ2-3	TGTGCCAGCAGTCTCGCCAGAGATACGCAGTATTTT	CASSLARDTQYF
TRBD2	.	TRBV3-1/TRBV3-2	TRBJ2-1	TGTGCCAGCAGCCCGATAATCGGAGCGGGAGGGGTCTACAATGAGCAGTTCTTC	CASSPIIGAGGVYNEQFF
TRBD1	few	TRBV5-4	TRBJ1-6	TGTGCCAGCAGCCCGTTGGGACAGGGGGCGGTTTCACCCCTCCACTTT	CASSPLGQGAVSPLHF
.	.	TRBV4-1	TRBJ1-1	TGCGCCAGCAGCCAAGCGTTCAGGGCGATGAACACTGAAGCTTTCTTT	CASSQAFRAMNTEAFF
.	.	TRBV3-1/TRBV3-2	TRBJ1-3	TGTGCCAGCAGCCAAGATTACCGGGGGGTTGCTGGAAACACCATATATTTT	CASSQDYRGVAGNTIYF
.	.	TRBV29-1	TRBJ2-5	TGCAGCGTACAGGTCGTGTACCAAGAGACCCAGTACTTC	CSVQVVYQETQYF
.	.	TRBV6-6	TRBJ1-2	TGTGCCAGCAGTTTCATGACAGGCGAGGATGGCTACACCTTC	CASSFMTGEDGYTF
TRBD2	.	TRBV5-1	TRBJ2-3	TGCGCCAGCAGCTCAGGACTAGCGGGAGGGCCTTCAGATACGCAGTATTTT	CASSSGLAGGPSDTQYF
.	.	TRBV11-2	TRBJ2-1	TGTGCCAGCAGCTTGAGCAATGAGCAGTTCTTC	CASSLSNEQFF
TRBD2	.	TRBV3-1/TRBV3-2	TRBJ2-1	TGTGCCAGCAACGATAATCGGGGGGGCCCCTACAATGAGCAGTTCTTC	CASNDNRGGPYNEQFF
.	.	TRBV6-1	TRBJ2-1	TGTGCCAGCAGTGAAGTAGAGTCTAGCCGGCAGTTCTTC	CASSEVESSRQFF
.	once	TRBV30	TRBJ1-3	TGTGCCTGGAGGGTAGGGGGACCCTCTATCTCTGGAAACACCATATATTTT	CAWRVGGPSISGNTIYF
TRBD1	.	TRBV6-5	TRBJ2-1	TGTGCCAGCAGAGCAGGGGGCGACCACAATGAGCAGTTCTTC	CASRAGGDHNEQFF
.	.	TRBV28	TRBJ2-5	TGTGCCAGCAGACTACTCGCCACACAAGAGACCCAGTACTTC	CASRLLATQETQYF
.	once	TRBV7-3	TRBJ2-1	TGTGCCAGCAGCTTAACGCGGGACAGTGGTGAGCAGTTCTTC	CASSLTRDSGEQFF
.	.	TRBV9	TRBJ2-1	TGTGCCAGCAGCGTAGCTGCGGGCAATGAGCAGTTCTTC	CASSVAAGNEQFF
.	.	TRBV6-5	TRBJ1-6	TGTGCCAGCAACCCCCTCTCTAGGTCACCCCTCCACTTT	CASNPLSRSPLHF
TRBD2	.	TRBV27	TRBJ2-1	TGTGCCAGCAGTTTACGCGGGACTAGCAGCGTCAATGAGCAGTTCTTC	CASSLRGTSSVNEQFF
.	.	TRBV10-1	TRBJ1-1	TGCGCCGGACTCATCAGGGGGAACACTGAAGCTTTCTTT	CAGLIRGNTEAFF
.	.	TRBV10-2	TRBJ2-1	TGCGCCAGCAGTGATGGGGGGAACTCCTACAATGAGCAGTTCTTC	CASSDGGNSYNEQFF
.	once	TRBV5-1	TRBJ2-6	TGCGCCAGCAGCCCCGCACCGGGGTCTGGGGCCAACGTCCTGACTTTC	CASSPAPGSGANVLTF
.	few	TRBV30	TRBJ1-3	TGTGCCTGGAGTCTAAGTGGAAACACCATATATTTT	CAWSLSGNTIYF
TRBD2	.	TRBV20-1	TRBJ2-7	TGCAGTGCTAGTGTATCTAGCGGGAGTTCCTACGAGCAGTACTTC	CSASVSSGSSYEQYF
.	.	TRBV6-1	TRBJ2-5	TGTGCCAGCAGTGAAGCGCCTTACCGCGGGTTGGAGACCCAGTACTTC	CASSEAPYRGLETQYF